This T cell receptor (beta chain) is from a study of T cell repertoires in ileal Crohn's disease. By sample fraction, this clone is large (0.1 to 1%). What it binds is not known. Here immunoSEQ multiplex PCR was the method, and the copy in TCRdb shows in-frame clones only, minus some. The data hold over 5,000 clones, with about four fifths observed a single time. Germline CDR1 is MNHEY and CDR2 is SMNVEV (reference sequence). V shed 5 bases and J shed 8 bases, with 13 bases lying between them. The CDR3 contains 13 residues. Whole-study results and caveats: Clonality above 26.8% at surgery always came with endoscopic recurrence.

V is TRBV27 and J is TRBJ2-4, with D tentatively TRBD2 (5 bases). This sequence was found in an adult with Crohn's disease. The sample comprised ileal tissue. CDR3 in amino acids: CASSPTSEDIQYF. The CDR3 bases are TGTGCCAGCAGTCCTACCTCGGAGGACATTCAGTACTTC.